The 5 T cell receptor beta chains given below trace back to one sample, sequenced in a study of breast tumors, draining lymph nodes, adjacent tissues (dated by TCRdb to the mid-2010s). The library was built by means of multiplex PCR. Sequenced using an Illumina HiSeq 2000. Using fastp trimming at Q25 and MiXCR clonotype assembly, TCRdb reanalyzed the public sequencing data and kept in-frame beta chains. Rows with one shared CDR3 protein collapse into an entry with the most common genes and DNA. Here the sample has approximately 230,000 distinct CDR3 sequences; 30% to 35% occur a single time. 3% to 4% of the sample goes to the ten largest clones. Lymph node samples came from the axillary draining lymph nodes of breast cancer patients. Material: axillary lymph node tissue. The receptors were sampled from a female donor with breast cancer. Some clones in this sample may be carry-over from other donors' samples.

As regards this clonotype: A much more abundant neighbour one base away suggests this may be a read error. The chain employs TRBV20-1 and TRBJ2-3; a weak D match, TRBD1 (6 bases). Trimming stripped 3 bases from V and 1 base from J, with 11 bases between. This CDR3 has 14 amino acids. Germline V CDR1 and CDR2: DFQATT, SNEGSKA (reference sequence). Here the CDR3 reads CSARAPGGTDTQYF. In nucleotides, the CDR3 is TGCAGTGCTAGGGCGCCAGGGGGCACAGATACGCAGTATTTT.

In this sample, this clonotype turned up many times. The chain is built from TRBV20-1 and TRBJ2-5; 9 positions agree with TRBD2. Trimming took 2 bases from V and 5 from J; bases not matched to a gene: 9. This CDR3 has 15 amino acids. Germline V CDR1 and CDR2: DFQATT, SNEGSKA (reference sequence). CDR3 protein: CSARNLAGRGETQYF. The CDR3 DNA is TGCAGTGCTAGAAACCTAGCGGGAAGGGGTGAGACCCAGTACTTC.

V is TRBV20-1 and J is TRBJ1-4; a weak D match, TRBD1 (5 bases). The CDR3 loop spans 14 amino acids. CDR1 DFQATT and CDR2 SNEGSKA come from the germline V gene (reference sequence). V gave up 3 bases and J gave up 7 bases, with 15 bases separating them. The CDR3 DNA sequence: TGCAGTGCTAGTCAACTAGCGGGGGGTGAAAAACTGTTTTTT. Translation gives CSASQLAGGEKLFF.

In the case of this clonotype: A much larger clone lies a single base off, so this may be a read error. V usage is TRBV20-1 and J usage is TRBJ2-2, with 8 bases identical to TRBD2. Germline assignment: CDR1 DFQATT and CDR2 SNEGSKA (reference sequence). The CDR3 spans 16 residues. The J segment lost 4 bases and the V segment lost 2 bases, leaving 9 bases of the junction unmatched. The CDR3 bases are TGCAGTGCTAGACCGGGAGGGCGGACGACCACCGGGGAGCTGTTTTTT. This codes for CSARPGGRTTTGELFF.

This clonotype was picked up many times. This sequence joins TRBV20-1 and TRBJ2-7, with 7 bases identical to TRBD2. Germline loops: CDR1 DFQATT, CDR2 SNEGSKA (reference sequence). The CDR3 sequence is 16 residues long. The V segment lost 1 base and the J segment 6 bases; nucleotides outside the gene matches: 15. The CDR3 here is CSARGGLGASGSEQYF. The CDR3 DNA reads TGCAGTGCTAGAGGGGGCCTAGGGGCTAGCGGTAGCGAGCAGTACTTC.